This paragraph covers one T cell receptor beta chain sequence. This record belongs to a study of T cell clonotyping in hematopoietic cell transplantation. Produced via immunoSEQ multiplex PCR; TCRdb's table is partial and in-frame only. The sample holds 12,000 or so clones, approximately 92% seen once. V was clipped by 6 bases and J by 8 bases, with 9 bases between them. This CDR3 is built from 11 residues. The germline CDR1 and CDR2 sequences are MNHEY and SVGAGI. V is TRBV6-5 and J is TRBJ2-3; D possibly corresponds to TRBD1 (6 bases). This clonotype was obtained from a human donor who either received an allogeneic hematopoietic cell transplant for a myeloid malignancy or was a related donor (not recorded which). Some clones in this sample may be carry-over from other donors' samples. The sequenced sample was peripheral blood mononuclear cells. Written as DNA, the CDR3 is TGTGCCAGCAGCCAGGGGTCTACGCAGTATTTT. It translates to CASSQGSTQYF.